Described below is a single T cell receptor beta chain sequence and its context. Its antigen is still unknown. The germline V gene encodes CDR1 MRHNA and CDR2 SNTAGT. V lost 10 bases to trimming and J lost 0 bases, with 22 bases between them. This CDR3 has 17 residues. Both 60 Vbeta primers and 13 Jbeta primers went into the PCR. Sequencing was performed with immunoSEQ multiplex PCR; in TCRdb, only in-frame clones are kept and a portion is missing. The sample gives under 110,000 clones, approximately 85% of which show up once; approximately 3.6% is in the top ten. This entry belongs to a study of cytomegalovirus exposure and HLA in healthy donors. Overall study context: A prior analysis found about 110 million unique TCR beta sequences from 170 million or so T cells.

Whole-study findings and limits: Confirmation in vitro established that a few CMV-associated chains were specific for CMV antigens. The study designated about 180 TCR beta chains cytomegalovirus-associated.

The chain combines TRBV6-4 with TRBJ1-5; D is possibly TRBD1 (5 bases). The sample consisted of PBMCs. The origin of this receptor is a man aged 30-40 years in good health and CMV-seronegative. The DNA for the CDR3 is TGTGCCATAGCCGCGGGGGTCCCCCATTATAGCAATCAGCCCCAGCATTTT. As protein: CAIAAGVPHYSNQPQHF.